Presented here are 4 T cell receptor beta chains from one specimen sequenced in a study of T cell responses to AZD1222 COVID-19 vaccine. The protocol was immunoSEQ multiplex PCR, while the TCRdb copy is restricted to in-frame clones and leaves out a portion. Of approximately 77,000 clones listed, about 90% were seen once; the top ten hold roughly 7%. This specimen consisted of peripheral blood, obtained on day 0 of MenACWY control vaccination. The receptors derive from an adult in good health.

The V gene is TRBV21-1, the J gene TRBJ1-4; the table's D call, TRBD1, has no DNA check behind it. TRBV21-1 is listed as a pseudogene. This CDR3 comprises 16 residues. The CDR3 DNA reads as TGTGCCAGCAGCAAAGGCTTCAGGGAAACTAATGAAAAACTGTTTTTT. It specifies CASSKGFRETNEKLFF.

This clone was seen a handful of times. The V call is TRBV9, the J call TRBJ2-3; D is uncertain. Trimming left V 0 bases short and J 6 bases short, with 8 bases between. Germline values: CDR1 SGDLS, CDR2 YYNGEE. The CDR3 contains 13 residues. CDR3 DNA: TGTGCCAGCAGCGTAGAGAGCTCGGATACGCAGTATTTT. Protein product: CASSVESSDTQYF.

The V and J genes are TRBV5-1 and TRBJ2-2; a possible D gene is TRBD1 (6 bases). Germline-derived CDR1 and CDR2 are SGHRS and YFSETQ. CDR3 size: 15 residues. V dropped 1 base and J dropped 0 bases, with 7 bases sitting between them. The CDR3 DNA reads TGCGCCAGCAGCTTGAGGACAGCGAACACCGGGGAGCTGTTTTTT. Residues: CASSLRTANTGELFF.

This clone was counted a few times. The rearrangement uses TRBV28 and TRBJ2-4, with D possibly matching TRBD2 (6 bases). V dropped 2 bases and J dropped 5 bases, with 10 bases sitting between them. Per the germline V gene, CDR1 is MDHEN and CDR2 is SYDVKM. CDR3 length: 14 residues. The DNA of the CDR3 is TGTGCCAGCAGTTTAGGGACTGTAGAAAACATTCAGTACTTC. Its translation is CASSLGTVENIQYF.